This T cell receptor (beta chain) comes out of a study of T-cell memory formation after mild COVID-19. This clonotype was found a few times. Its target is not known. Whole-study results and caveats: Clones that contracted clustered mainly in CM and EM if CD4+ and in EMRA if CD8+.

A single record per CDR3 protein comes from TCRdb applying MiXCR to the 5' RACE reads. Altogether about 310,000 distinct CDR3 sequences are present, 15% to 20% being singletons, with the ten largest covering more than 20%. CDR3 size: 14 residues. Trimming left V 5 bases short and J 2 bases short, with 10 bases between. Germline CDR1 reads SEHNR; CDR2 reads FQNEAQ (reference sequence). The V and J genes are TRBV7-9 and TRBJ1-5; D is undetermined. The receptor comes from a man between 18 and 29 years old who had mild COVID-19 (a few samples of this study predate the infection). Cell type and time point are not known. Sequenced: PBMCs or a T cell subset sorted from them (not recorded which). This CDR3 is CASSTAGGNQPQHF. In nucleotides, the CDR3 is TGTGCCAGCAGCACCGCGGGCGGCAATCAGCCCCAGCATTTT.